The sequence of this TCR beta chain was determined in a study of blood T cell repertoires in COVID-19. V shed 1 base and J 7 bases; nucleotides not matched to a gene: 9. Germline V gene data show CDR1 as SEHNR and CDR2 as FQNEAQ (reference sequence). The CDR3 spans 16 residues. This table comes from immunoSEQ multiplex PCR, and its TCRdb copy is limited to in-frame clones, with some not included. The sample consists of under 200,000 clones, over 75% of them appearing once. This receptor was identified in a man aged 50-60 years who had recovered from COVID-19. Material for sequencing was PBMCs or T cells enriched from blood (not recorded which). The V gene is TRBV7-9, the J gene TRBJ2-3; 9 bases are a match to TRBD2. The CDR3 nucleotides are TGTGCCAGCAGCTTAGTATCGAGCGGGGGGATTAATACGCAGTATTTT. It specifies CASSLVSSGGINTQYF. Using reference TRBV7-9 and TRBJ2-3 for the parts outside the CDR3, the full variable domain is DTGVSQNPRHKITKRGQNVTFRCDPISEHNRLYWYRQTLGQGPEFLTYFQNEAQLEKSRLLSDRFSAERPKGSFSTLEIQRTEQGDSAMYLCASSLVSSGGINTQYFGPGTRLTVL.